This TCR beta chain was identified during a study of CD8 T cells in ankylosing spondylitis. Study-wide findings and caveats: Roughly eight highly homologous variants made up a TCR beta motif that seemed to typify ankylosing spondylitis blood. Significant enrichment of disease-linked clones was reportedly seen in matched ankylosing spondylitis synovial fluid.

This clonotype appeared many times. Its antigen remains unknown. The authors made TCR beta libraries by quantitative 5'-RACE with molecular barcodes. From the 5' RACE reads, TCRdb called clonotypes with MiXCR, one entry per CDR3 protein. The sample has 150,000 to 200,000 distinct CDR3 sequences; 15% to 20% are singletons. In germline, CDR1 is SGHTA, CDR2 FQGNSA. The V and J ends lost 4 bases and 3 bases, in that order; junction bases with no gene match: 7. This CDR3 has 16 amino acids. Sequenced: blood, either unsorted or a sorted T cell fraction (not recorded which). The sequence was obtained from a male donor between 10 and 30 years old with ankylosing spondylitis or in good health (not recorded which). The gene calls are TRBV7-2 and TRBJ2-1; 9 nucleotides line up with TRBD2. The CDR3 coding sequence is TGTGCCAGCAGCTCATTTAGCGGGAGAAACTACAATGAGCAGTTCTTC. Amino acids: CASSSFSGRNYNEQFF.